The 25 T cell receptor beta chains below all came from one sample that was sequenced in a study of blood T cell repertoires in COVID-19. TCRdb's copy holds only in-frame clones and misses some; the assay was immunoSEQ multiplex PCR. The table records some 450,000 clones, 70% to 90% of them present only once. What was sequenced was peripheral blood. The receptor source for this set is a young man with COVID-19, enrolled during active disease.

The chain combines TRBV6-5 with TRBJ2-1, with 14 bases that match TRBD2. Germline V lookup: CDR1 MNHEY, CDR2 SVGAGI. Trimming removed 4 bases from V and 7 bases from J; junction bases left unmatched: 3. This CDR3 comprises 15 residues. CDR3 sequence (DNA): TGTGCCAGCAGTTCGGGACTAGCGGGGGCTAATGAGCAGTTCTTC. Its protein is CASSSGLAGANEQFF.

The chain employs TRBV19 and TRBJ2-1; D unresolved. CDR1 is LNHDA and CDR2 is SQIVND in the germline V gene (reference sequence). This CDR3 is 13 amino acids long. Trimming left V 1 base short and J 5 bases short, with 6 bases between. CDR3 region: CASSIGAHNEQFF. CDR3 nucleotide sequence: TGTGCCAGTAGTATAGGGGCTCACAATGAGCAGTTCTTC.

The V and J genes are TRBV12-5 and TRBJ2-7; D possibly corresponds to TRBD2 (5 bases). Germline CDR1 is LGHNT and CDR2 is FRNRAP. CDR3 length: 14 residues. Trimming stripped 1 base from V and 5 bases from J, with 12 bases between. The CDR3 region is CASGLDYQRDEQYF. In DNA, the CDR3 is TGTGCTAGTGGTTTGGACTACCAGAGGGACGAGCAGTACTTC.

The genes are TRBV13 and TRBJ2-2; D may be TRBD2 (6 bases). CDR3 size: 16 residues. V was clipped by 5 bases and J by 0 bases, with 13 bases between them. The germline CDR1 and CDR2 sequences are PRHDT and FYEKMQ (reference sequence). CDR3 loop: CASSPSEGPNTGELFF. In DNA form, the CDR3 reads TGTGCCAGCAGCCCCTCGGAGGGTCCGAACACCGGGGAGCTGTTTTTT. Combining the CDR3 with reference TRBV13 and TRBJ2-2 gives the whole variable domain AAGVIQSPRHLIKEKRETATLKCYPIPRHDTVYWYQQGPGQDPQFLISFYEKMQSDKGSIPDRFSAQQFSDYHSELNMSSLELGDSALYFCASSPSEGPNTGELFFGEGSRLTVL.

The chain's CDR3 is CAWRGQLSTDTQYF. The CDR3 DNA sequence: TGTGCCTGGAGGGGACAGCTTAGCACAGATACGCAGTATTTT. The chain has TRBV30 and TRBJ2-3; 7 nucleotides match TRBD1. The CDR3 has 14 residues. Germline V gene data show CDR1 as GTSNPN and CDR2 as SVGIG (reference sequence). V was clipped by 3 bases and J by 0 bases; unmatched bases: 3.

The chain employs TRBV27 and TRBJ1-2; weak D call: TRBD1 (5 bases). The ends were cut back, 3 bases at V and 4 bases at J, with 18 bases in the middle. Germline loops: CDR1 MNHEY, CDR2 SMNVEV (reference sequence). CDR3 length: 16 amino acids. CDR3 bases: TGTGCCAGCAGTTTTTCCCAATTTCGGGGGGTCTATGGCTACACCTTC. Amino acid sequence: CASSFSQFRGVYGYTF.

The rearrangement joins TRBV6-5 to TRBJ2-3, with 7 bases that match TRBD1. Germline assignment: CDR1 MNHEY and CDR2 SVGAGI. The CDR3 spans 15 residues. J gave up 2 bases and V 8 bases, and 10 bases lay outside the gene matches. CDR3 loop: CASRDSPYSTDTQYF. The CDR3 DNA is TGTGCCAGCCGGGACAGCCCCTATTCCACAGATACGCAGTATTTT.

This chain joins TRBV27 and TRBJ2-1, with a tentative D call TRBD2 (5 bases). V was cut by 4 bases and J by 0 bases, with 13 bases left in between. CDR3 size: 16 residues. In germline, CDR1 is MNHEY, CDR2 SMNVEV (reference sequence). The CDR3 DNA follows: TGTGCCAGCAGTTCTAAGCGGACGAGCTCCTACAATGAGCAGTTCTTC. It encodes CASSSKRTSSYNEQFF.

The chain recombines TRBV2 with TRBJ2-7; the match to TRBD1 covers 9 bases. The germline V gene has CDR1 SNHLY and CDR2 FYNNEI. This CDR3 comprises 16 residues. V dropped 8 bases and J dropped 7; count of bases not matched to a gene: 18. The CDR3, as DNA: TGTGCCAGCCACCGGCGGTACGGGACAGGGAGTAGTGAGCAGTACTTC. Protein: CASHRRYGTGSSEQYF.

This chain uses TRBV4-1 with TRBJ2-7, with TRBD1 matching over 10 bases. The CDR3 is 15 residues long. The germline V gene encodes CDR1 MGHRA and CDR2 YSYEKL. The junction had 1 base not matched to a gene; V was cut back by 0 bases and J by 2 bases. The CDR3 bases are TGCGCCAGCAGCCAAGATGGGACAGGGGCCTACGAGCAGTACTTC. It encodes CASSQDGTGAYEQYF.

The chain is built from TRBV30 and TRBJ2-5; 11 nucleotides agree with TRBD2. This CDR3 is 15 amino acids long. Germline V lookup: CDR1 GTSNPN, CDR2 SVGIG (reference sequence). Unmatched junction bases numbered 10, after V lost 3 bases and J lost 7 bases. The CDR3 DNA is TGTGCCTGGAGCTCAGGACTAGCGGGTTTGGGGACCCAGTACTTC. Translating gives CAWSSGLAGLGTQYF. The whole variable domain, filled in from reference TRBV30 and TRBJ2-5, reads SQTIHQWPATLVQPVGSPLSLECTVEGTSNPNLYWYRQAAGRGLQLLFYSVGIGQISSEVPQNLSASRPQDRQFILSSKKLLLSDSGFYLCAWSSGLAGLGTQYFGPGTRLLVL.

CDR3 sequence: CASSLRGSPASEQFF. Here the CDR3 DNA reads TGTGCCAGCAGCTTAAGGGGATCCCCCGCGAGTGAGCAGTTCTTC. The chain recombines TRBV11-3 with TRBJ2-1; D possibly corresponds to TRBD1 (5 bases). The V end was cut by 2 bases, the J end by 9 bases, with 17 bases between. Germline assignment: CDR1 SGHNT and CDR2 YENEEA. This CDR3 comprises 15 residues.

This rearrangement joins TRBV7-9 to TRBJ2-1; 7 nucleotides align to TRBD2. The CDR3 runs to 14 residues. V dropped 8 bases and J dropped 6; count of bases not matched to a gene: 10. Germline CDR1 reads SEHNR; CDR2 reads FQNEAQ (reference sequence). DNA of the CDR3: TGTGCCAGCTGGGAGACTAGCATGAGCAATGAGCAGTTCTTC. This translates into CASWETSMSNEQFF.

This chain uses TRBV6-6 with TRBJ1-3; no reliable D call. Germline assignment: CDR1 MNHNY and CDR2 SVGAGI (reference sequence). Trimming removed 2 bases at V and 4 bases at J, with 3 bases between. This CDR3 comprises 12 residues. The CDR3 reads CASSYQGNTIYF. Here the CDR3 DNA reads TGTGCCAGCAGTTACCAAGGAAACACCATATATTTT.

V and J are TRBV2 and TRBJ2-5; TRBD2 is a possible D gene (6 bases). Germline values: CDR1 SNHLY, CDR2 FYNNEI. CDR3 length: 16 amino acids. V was trimmed by 2 bases and J by 0 bases, leaving 13 bases between them. The CDR3 spells CASSEMLAPYQETQYF. Here the CDR3 DNA reads TGTGCCAGCAGTGAAATGCTAGCGCCCTACCAAGAGACCCAGTACTTC.

The chain joins TRBV30 to TRBJ1-1; the D is unclear. CDR3 length: 13 amino acids. Germline assignment: CDR1 GTSNPN and CDR2 SVGIG (reference sequence). The V and J ends lost 2 bases and 1 base respectively, with 8 bases between them. CDR3 sequence reads: CAWSSHQNTEAFF. CDR3 in DNA: TGTGCCTGGAGTTCACATCAGAACACTGAAGCTTTCTTT.

The rearrangement joins TRBV10-3 to TRBJ1-2; D not resolved. Trimming removed 1 base at V and 14 bases at J, with 14 bases between. The CDR3 runs 12 residues. Germline CDR1 ENHRY, CDR2 SYGVKD. The CDR3 protein is CAISEYGFEETF. Here the CDR3 DNA reads TGTGCCATCAGTGAGTACGGTTTCGAGGAGACCTTC.

The chain links TRBV7-2 to TRBJ2-1; TRBD2 might be the D (6 bases). The CDR3 is 16 amino acids. V lost 5 bases, J lost 0 bases, and 14 bases lay in between. Germline-derived CDR1 and CDR2 are SGHTA and FQGNSA. In DNA form, the CDR3 reads TGTGCCAGCAGCCCCCGACTAGGTTCCTCCTACAATGAGCAGTTCTTC. Protein product: CASSPRLGSSYNEQFF. The full variable domain, in which reference TRBV7-2 and TRBJ2-1 provide the parts outside the CDR3, is GAGVSQSPSNKVTEKGKDVELRCDPISGHTALYWYRQSLGQGLEFLIYFQGNSAPDKSGLPSDRFSAERTGGSVSTLTIQRTQQEDSAVYLCASSPRLGSSYNEQFFGPGTRLTVL.

This chain uses TRBV19 with TRBJ1-5; perhaps TRBD1 as D (6 bases). CDR3 length equals 17 residues. V lost 5 bases to trimming and J lost 2 bases, with 19 bases between them. Per the germline V gene, CDR1 is LNHDA and CDR2 is SQIVND (reference sequence). The DNA of the CDR3 is TGTGCCAGTAGTGAATCCCCACAGGGATTTGGCAATCAGCCCCAGCATTTT. As protein: CASSESPQGFGNQPQHF. The full variable domain, completed using reference TRBV19 and TRBJ1-5, is DGGITQSPKYLFRKEGQNVTLSCEQNLNHDAMYWYRQDPGQGLRLIYYSQIVNDFQKGDIAEGYSVSREKKESFPLTVTSAQKNPTAFYLCASSESPQGFGNQPQHFGDGTRLSIL.

J is TRBJ2-2 and V is TRBV7-9; the match to TRBD1 covers 11 bases. Germline V gene sequence: CDR1 SEHNR, CDR2 FQNEAQ (reference sequence). The J segment lost 2 bases and the V segment lost 1 base, leaving 6 bases of the junction unmatched. This CDR3 is 18 amino acids long. As DNA, the CDR3 is TGTGCCAGCAGCTTAGTCTGGACAGGGGGCGCAAACACCGGGGAGCTGTTTTTT. Its protein product is CASSLVWTGGANTGELFF.

V usage is TRBV11-2 and J usage is TRBJ1-6, with TRBD1 matching over 8 bases. The germline CDR1 and CDR2 sequences are SGHAT and FQNNGV. The V and J ends lost 0 bases and 10 bases, in that order; junction bases with no gene match: 11. The CDR3 runs 17 residues. This CDR3 reads CASSLDQGALAWSPLHF. The CDR3 coding sequence is TGTGCCAGCAGCTTAGATCAGGGGGCGCTTGCGTGGTCACCCCTCCACTTT. Supplemented by reference TRBV11-2 and TRBJ1-6, the full variable domain reads EAGVAQSPRYKIIEKRQSVAFWCNPISGHATLYWYQQILGQGPKLLIQFQNNGVVDDSQLPKDRFSAERLKGVDSTLKIQPAKLEDSAVYLCASSLDQGALAWSPLHFGNGTRLTVT.

This chain uses TRBV7-5 with TRBJ2-7; TRBD2 is taken as the D call from the table, unchecked against the DNA. TRBV7-5 is a listed pseudogene. The CDR3 runs 17 residues. The chain's CDR3 is CVRSLAREREGTYEQYF. The CDR3 DNA reads TGTGTCAGAAGCTTAGCCCGGGAGAGGGAGGGTACCTACGAGCAGTACTTC.

CDR3 DNA sequence: TGTGCCACCAGTGGCGCGGGAGGGCCTGGGGAGACCCAGTACTTC. This codes for CATSGAGGPGETQYF. The genes are TRBV24-1 and TRBJ2-5, with 9 bases aligning to TRBD2. V shed 5 bases, J shed 5 bases, and the junction held 8 bases outside the gene matches. Germline CDR1 reads KGHDR; CDR2 reads SFDVKD. The CDR3 is made up of 15 amino acids.

The V gene is TRBV7-6, the J gene TRBJ2-3; the match to TRBD2 covers 8 bases. Germline V gene data show CDR1 as SGHVS and CDR2 as FNYEAQ. Trimming at V came to 2 bases and at J to 3 bases, leaving 7 bases not matched to a gene. This CDR3 is 16 amino acids long. CDR3 sequence reads: CASSLTIAGRTDTQYF. CDR3 nucleotides: TGTGCCAGCAGCTTAACTATAGCGGGACGAACAGATACGCAGTATTTT.

This chain links TRBV4-2 with TRBJ1-2; 8 bases are shared with TRBD1. Germline loops: CDR1 LGHNA, CDR2 YNFKEQ. This CDR3 is 15 amino acids long. The V and J ends lost 2 bases and 0 bases, in that order; junction bases with no gene match: 2. CDR3 region: CASSQRTGTNYGYTF. The CDR3 coding sequence is TGTGCCAGCAGCCAACGGACAGGGACTAACTATGGCTACACCTTC.